This TCR beta chain is drawn from a study of CD8+CD57+ T cells in acquired aplastic anemia. This clonotype has a count of ten or more. Both TCR beta VDJ combination and CDR3 sequence profiling were carried out. Genomic DNA was the template for this profiling. From the reads, TCRdb called clonotypes with MiXCR, one entry per CDR3 protein. Seen here are hundreds of thousands of distinct CDR3 sequences, roughly 50% observed once, and the top ten hold 15% to 20%. CDR3 length: 15 amino acids. The V end was cut by 6 bases, the J end by 10 bases, with 19 bases between. Germline CDR1 is MNHEY and CDR2 is SVGAGI. Patients included in sequencing had previously demonstrated CD8+CD57+ cell expansion by flow cytometry.

The J gene is TRBJ1-6, the V gene TRBV6-5, with D possibly being TRBD1 (5 bases). The TCR comes from a human donor with aplastic anemia. The material sequenced was sorted CD4+, CD8+, or CD8+CD57+ T cells (not recorded which) from PBMCs. CDR3 DNA: TGTGCCAGCAGCCGGACATCCAACGACCCCTCACCCCTCCACTTT. Translation: CASSRTSNDPSPLHF.